The TCR beta chain described here comes from a study of cytomegalovirus exposure and HLA in healthy donors. The study's findings and limits: The study had only CMV serostatus as immune exposure information. Owing to their indistinguishability, certain V segments, notably TRBV6-2 and TRBV6-3, were excluded. Presence/absence analyses supposed approximately even sequencing depth among donors.

With respect to this clone: Its antigen is as yet unknown.

The junction had 5 bases not matched to a gene; V was cut back by 5 bases and J by 2 bases. The germline CDR1 and CDR2 sequences are SEHNR and FQNEAQ (reference sequence). The CDR3 length is 14 residues. The study ran its PCR with 60 Vbeta and 13 Jbeta primers. Only in-frame clones appear in the TCRdb table, and some are missing; sequencing was by immunoSEQ multiplex PCR. The sample carries 120,000 or so clones, approximately 86% recorded once. The clonotype originates from a man aged 35-49 years in good health and CMV-seronegative. The gene calls are TRBV7-9 and TRBJ2-7, with TRBD2 matching over 8 bases. The specimen sequenced was PBMCs. CDR3 loop: CASSRTGGPYEQYF. The DNA for the CDR3 is TGTGCCAGCAGCCGGACGGGGGGGCCCTACGAGCAGTACTTC.